One sample yielded the 21 T cell receptor beta chains listed below, sequenced in a study of cytotoxic CD8 clonotypes in ibrutinib-treated CLL. Sequencing was performed with immunoSEQ multiplex PCR; in TCRdb, only in-frame clones are kept and a portion is missing. Here the sample spans 110,000 to 150,000 clones, 76% being singletons. The material sequenced was PBMCs, taken after 24 months of ibrutinib treatment. Receptors originate from a human donor with chronic lymphocytic leukemia.

This clone has more than one count but fewer than ten. The V call is TRBV9, the J call TRBJ2-3; weak D call: TRBD2 (6 bases). V lost 3 bases and J 6 bases, leaving 8 bases between the germline ends. CDR3 length equals 12 residues. Germline values: CDR1 SGDLS, CDR2 YYNGEE. The CDR3 nucleotides are TGTGCCAGCAGCGCTAGCGTGGATACGCAGTATTTT. Translating gives CASSASVDTQYF.

The rearrangement joins TRBV19 to TRBJ2-7; TRBD1 matches at 9 bases. Trimming at V came to 4 bases and at J to 6 bases, leaving 4 bases not matched to a gene. Germline V gives CDR1 LNHDA, CDR2 SQIVND (reference sequence). The CDR3 consists of 13 residues. The CDR3 nucleotides are TGTGCCAGTAGTACGGACAGGGGTGGCGAGCAGTACTTC. It is translated as CASSTDRGGEQYF.

The chain employs TRBV9 and TRBJ2-1, with 12 bases fitting TRBD2. The CDR3 covers 18 residues. J gave up 2 bases and V 2 bases, and 8 bases lay outside the gene matches. Germline V CDR1 and CDR2: SGDLS, YYNGEE. CDR3 sequence: CASSVSSLAGGAYNEQFF. For the CDR3, the DNA is TGTGCCAGCAGCGTGTCCTCACTAGCGGGAGGCGCCTACAATGAGCAGTTCTTC. Drawing the rest from reference TRBV9 and TRBJ2-1, the complete variable domain is DSGVTQTPKHLITATGQRVTLRCSPRSGDLSVYWYQQSLDQGLQFLIQYYNGEERAKGNILERFSAQQFPDLHSELNLSSLELGDSALYFCASSVSSLAGGAYNEQFFGPGTRLTVL.

The chain joins TRBV19 to TRBJ1-5; D gene unclear. From germline, CDR1 is LNHDA and CDR2 SQIVND (reference sequence). Trimming left V 8 bases short and J 2 bases short, with 16 bases between. This CDR3 comprises 15 residues. DNA of the CDR3: TGTGCCAGTCGTTGGGGAAGGTCTGGCAATCAGCCCCAGCATTTT. Its protein is CASRWGRSGNQPQHF.

This clone came up many times. The V gene is TRBV6-1, the J gene TRBJ1-3; TRBD1 agrees at 8 bases. The V gene end was trimmed by 2 bases and the J gene end by 13 bases; junction bases not matched to a gene: 7. Per germline, CDR1 MNHNS and CDR2 SASEGT. There are 13 residues in the CDR3. CDR3 amino acids: CASSELGQEIIYF. CDR3 bases: TGTGCCAGCAGTGAACTGGGACAGGAGATTATATATTTT.

The genes are TRBV10-3 and TRBJ1-2; D gene unclear. V was trimmed by 4 bases and J by 2 bases, leaving 11 bases between them. Germline lookup yields CDR1 ENHRY and CDR2 SYGVKD. The CDR3 extends over 14 amino acids. CDR3 nucleotides: TGTGCCATCAGTGCTACAGCCCAGAACTATGGCTACACCTTC. Translated, it gives CAISATAQNYGYTF.

This clone has just one count. The chain joins TRBV7-9 to TRBJ2-7, with 10 bases matching TRBD2. CDR1 is SEHNR, CDR2 FQNEAQ, per germline (reference sequence). The CDR3 is made up of 18 amino acids. Trimming took 5 bases from V and 7 from J; bases not matched to a gene: 20. The CDR3 here is CASSPRASGRGGPGEQYF. The CDR3 DNA reads TGTGCCAGCAGCCCTCGGGCCAGCGGGAGGGGTGGGCCGGGGGAGCAGTACTTC. Complete variable domain (other parts from reference TRBV7-9 and TRBJ2-7): DTGVSQNPRHKITKRGQNVTFRCDPISEHNRLYWYRQTLGQGPEFLTYFQNEAQLEKSRLLSDRFSAERPKGSFSTLEIQRTEQGDSAMYLCASSPRASGRGGPGEQYFGPGTRLTVT.

This sequence joins TRBV28 and TRBJ1-2; no clear D gene. The CDR3 is made up of 14 amino acids. CDR1 and CDR2 from the germline V gene are MDHEN and SYDVKM. Deletions cut 5 bases from V and 4 bases from J, with 14 bases between. The CDR3 reads CASSPHDRGYGYTF. The CDR3 DNA sequence: TGTGCCAGCAGTCCACACGACCGGGGCTATGGCTACACCTTC.

V gene TRBV19 combines with J gene TRBJ1-5; D is uncertain. The CDR3 runs 13 residues. Germline V gene data show CDR1 as LNHDA and CDR2 as SQIVND (reference sequence). V shed 7 bases and J shed 0 bases, with 7 bases lying between them. CDR3 in amino acids: CASMGYSNQPQHF. CDR3 sequence (DNA): TGTGCCAGTATGGGGTATAGCAATCAGCCCCAGCATTTT.

V gene TRBV7-2 combines with J gene TRBJ2-2; 8 positions agree with TRBD1. The V gene end was trimmed by 5 bases and the J gene end by 12 bases; junction bases not matched to a gene: 5. The CDR3 covers 12 residues. The germline V gene has CDR1 SGHTA and CDR2 FQGNSA. The CDR3 is CASSLGQEKLFF. Written as DNA, the CDR3 is TGTGCCAGCAGCCTGGGACAGGAAAAGCTGTTTTTT.

The chain has TRBV6-5 and TRBJ2-3, with 11 nucleotides matching TRBD2. The CDR3 runs 16 residues. J gave up 5 bases and V 1 base, and 5 bases lay outside the gene matches. Germline CDR1 reads MNHEY; CDR2 reads SVGAGI. In DNA form, the CDR3 reads TGTGCCAGCAGTTACTTTAGCGGGGGGGCCGGAGATACGCAGTATTTT. The encoded protein is CASSYFSGGAGDTQYF.

This clone was detected only a few times. CDR3 in amino acids: CASSPPRDREDEKLFF. The CDR3 region has the DNA TGTGCCAGCTCACCACCTCGGGACAGGGAGGATGAAAAACTGTTTTTT. V and J are TRBV18 and TRBJ1-4, with TRBD1 matching over 9 bases. Trimming took 0 bases from V and 6 from J; bases not matched to a gene: 5. This CDR3 has 16 amino acids. CDR1 and CDR2 (germline): KGHSH, LQKENI.

V is TRBV6-7 and J is TRBJ1-1; D ambiguous. TRBV6-7 is filed as an ORF, its function uncertain. The V end lost 2 bases, the J end lost 11 bases, and 9 bases lay between the germline ends. The CDR3 is 11 amino acids. Here the CDR3 reads CASSYPPQAFF. In DNA, the CDR3 is TGTGCCAGCAGTTACCCCCCACAGGCTTTCTTT.

This chain connects TRBV5-1 to TRBJ2-5, with 7 positions matching TRBD1. The V and J ends lost 3 bases and 0 bases, in that order; junction bases with no gene match: 8. The CDR3 is made up of 16 amino acids. Per germline, CDR1 SGHRS and CDR2 YFSETQ. The CDR3 reads CASSSQGPPNQETQYF. DNA for the CDR3: TGCGCCAGCAGCTCACAGGGGCCCCCAAACCAAGAGACCCAGTACTTC.

The V and J genes are TRBV2 and TRBJ2-7, with a tentative D call TRBD1 (6 bases). The CDR3 extends over 14 amino acids. V gave up 7 bases and J gave up 4 bases, with 17 bases separating them. In germline, CDR1 is SNHLY, CDR2 FYNNEI. The DNA for the CDR3 is TGTGCCAGCACGAGGGGGACGGTACCATACGAGCAGTACTTC. It codes for CASTRGTVPYEQYF.

The chain uses TRBV18 and TRBJ2-1; D might be TRBD1 or TRBD2, each matching 6 bases. The CDR3 has 16 residues. From germline, CDR1 is KGHSH and CDR2 LQKENI. Trimming took off 3 bases at V and 3 bases at J, with 15 bases between the two ends. As DNA, the CDR3 is TGTGCCAGCTCACCTCAGGGGAGGAAAGACTACAATGAGCAGTTCTTC. It translates to CASSPQGRKDYNEQFF. The entire variable domain, with the rest obtained from reference TRBV18 and TRBJ2-1, is as follows: NAGVMQNPRHLVRRRGQEARLRCSPMKGHSHVYWYRQLPEEGLKFMVYLQKENIIDESGMPKERFSAEFPKEGPSILRIQQVVRGDSAAYFCASSPQGRKDYNEQFFGPGTRLTVL.

The chain combines TRBV30 with TRBJ2-3, with 7 positions matching TRBD2. The germline gives CDR1 GTSNPN, CDR2 SVGIG (reference sequence). The CDR3 runs 13 residues. J was trimmed by 1 base and V by 3 bases; bases with no gene match: 1. The CDR3 is CAWRLAGTDTQYF. CDR3 bases: TGTGCCTGGAGGCTAGCGGGCACAGATACGCAGTATTTT. Supplemented by reference TRBV30 and TRBJ2-3, the full variable domain reads SQTIHQWPATLVQPVGSPLSLECTVEGTSNPNLYWYRQAAGRGLQLLFYSVGIGQISSEVPQNLSASRPQDRQFILSSKKLLLSDSGFYLCAWRLAGTDTQYFGPGTRLTVL.

This rearrangement joins TRBV29-1 to TRBJ1-2, with unresolved D. This CDR3 is built from 13 residues. The germline gives CDR1 SQVTM, CDR2 ANQGSEA. V gave up 1 base and J gave up 1 base, with 7 bases separating them. The DNA of the CDR3 is TGCAGCGTTGAAGGGGCGCTTAACTATGGCTACACCTTC. It codes for CSVEGALNYGYTF.

The chain is built from TRBV27 and TRBJ2-2; D not certain. V lost 1 base to trimming and J lost 3 bases, with 3 bases between them. The CDR3 has 13 residues. CDR1 and CDR2 from the germline V gene are MNHEY and SMNVEV (reference sequence). The DNA for the CDR3 is TGTGCCAGCAGTTTATTGGACACCGGGGAGCTGTTTTTT. It encodes CASSLLDTGELFF.

V usage is TRBV10-3 and J usage is TRBJ1-1, with D perhaps matching TRBD1 (5 bases). V was clipped by 0 bases and J by 4 bases, with 9 bases between them. Germline V gene lookup returns CDR1 ENHRY and CDR2 SYGVKD. The CDR3 is 14 amino acids. In DNA form, the CDR3 reads TGTGCCATCAGTGAGTCCGTTGGGGGCACTGAAGCTTTCTTT. Translating gives CAISESVGGTEAFF.

The J gene is TRBJ1-3, the V gene TRBV18; D might be TRBD1 (5 bases). The V gene's germline CDR1 is KGHSH and CDR2 LQKENI. Deletions cut 3 bases from V and 0 bases from J, with 9 bases between. CDR3 length: 15 residues. DNA of the CDR3: TGTGCCAGCTCACCTCGACAGAGCTCTGGAAACACCATATATTTT. Translating it yields CASSPRQSSGNTIYF.